This T cell receptor beta chain comes out of a study of T cells in Graves' hyperthyroidism and ophthalmopathy. Study-wide findings and caveats: Ophthalmopathy was identified by the model a median approximately six months ahead of onset. Blood held most thyroid clonotypes expanded above 0.001 frequency.

Trimming shortened V by 2 bases and J by 5 bases, and 12 bases separated the two germline ends. The CDR3 contains 14 residues. Germline CDR1 is MNHEY and CDR2 is SVGAGI. Uncontrolled infection, other autoimmune disease, pregnancy or lactation led to exclusion. Together with thyroid ultrasound, orbital computed tomography, serum thyroxine and TRAb, clinical symptoms were used for diagnoses. TCR beta CDR3 sequences were amplified from RNA transcripts. The study used the HTBI primer set for a first-round RT-PCR of the TCR CDR3. TCRdb independently ran MiXCR on the multiplex PCR reads; one entry per CDR3 protein. The sample lists about 700,000 distinct CDR3 sequences; roughly 45% were seen once. With respect to this clonotype: Antigen unknown.

The sample taken for sequencing was peripheral blood or thyroid tissue (not recorded which). The V gene is TRBV6-5, the J gene TRBJ1-2, with D possibly being TRBD1 (5 bases). This TCR derives from an adult man with Graves' disease, either hyperthyroidism or ophthalmopathy (not recorded which). The CDR3 sequence: CASSYQGVGYGYTF. CDR3 DNA: TGTGCCAGCAGTTACCAGGGAGTAGGATATGGCTACACCTTC.